The clone carrying this TCR beta chain was detected a few times. Germline V gene sequence: CDR1 SGHNT, CDR2 YYREEE (reference sequence). This CDR3 has 17 residues. After removal of 0 bases from V and 2 bases from J, the junction contained 6 bases not matched to a gene. The sample belongs to a study of cytomegalovirus exposure and HLA in healthy donors. Use of 60 Vbeta and 13 Jbeta primers characterized the PCR. Clones were read by immunoSEQ multiplex PCR, and TCRdb kept only the in-frame ones, dropping some. The sample has 80,000 to 95,000 clones; under 75% are singletons. The V and J genes are TRBV5-4 and TRBJ2-3; 10 positions agree with TRBD2. This TCR derives from a human donor in good health. Sequenced sample: PBMCs. CDR3: CASSLASSGGPTDTQYF. The CDR3 bases are TGTGCCAGCAGCTTGGCTTCTAGCGGGGGACCCACAGATACGCAGTATTTT.